Listed below are T cell receptor beta chains from one sample, sequenced in a study of blood T cell repertoires in COVID-19. Libraries were prepared by immunoSEQ multiplex PCR; TCRdb keeps only in-frame clonotypes and omits some of them. The sample includes 410,000 or so clones, roughly 89% of them seen just once. Sample: peripheral blood. The receptor set was obtained from a woman between 25 and 40 years old with active or convalescent COVID-19. CDR3s include the opening cysteine and the closing phenylalanine or tryptophan. Each record gives: CDR3 DNA, CDR3 protein, D gene, V gene, clone size, J gene. A D gene is named only where the DNA matches it firmly. The size of a clone is reported for some rows only, either as once, few or many, or as a class for expanded clones.

TGCAGCGTTGAAGTAGACACTGGCTACACCTTC,CSVEVDTGYTF,NA,TRBV29-1,NA,TRBJ1-2
TGTGCCAGCAGTCCCGGACAGGGGAGTCAGCCCCAGCATTTT,CASSPGQGSQPQHF,TRBD1,TRBV27,NA,TRBJ1-5
TGTGCCAGCAGCCCAGGCCTACCGGGACAGGGCTACGAGCAGTACTTC,CASSPGLPGQGYEQYF,TRBD1,TRBV7-7,NA,TRBJ2-7
TGTGCCAGCAGCTTAAGTAGCGGGGGGCGGGAGCAGTACTTC,CASSLSSGGREQYF,TRBD2,TRBV13,NA,TRBJ2-7
TGTGCCATCAGTGAGGGTGAGCCCCCCTACGAGCAGTACTTC,CAISEGEPPYEQYF,NA,TRBV10-3,NA,TRBJ2-7
TGCGCCAGCAGCTATGGACAAAACACTGAAGCTTTCTTT,CASSYGQNTEAFF,NA,TRBV5-1,NA,TRBJ1-1
TGTGCCAGCAGTGAAGCTTTGCGCGGGGCAGACCCTGAGCAGTTCTTC,CASSEALRGADPEQFF,NA,TRBV2,NA,TRBJ2-1
TGTGCCAGCTCACCGACCGGGGTTGGGACTGAAGCTTTCTTT,CASSPTGVGTEAFF,NA,TRBV18,NA,TRBJ1-1
TGTGCCAGCAGTGAAATTGGAGGGGGCGCGTGGGGCTACACCTTC,CASSEIGGGAWGYTF,TRBD1,TRBV6-1,NA,TRBJ1-2
TGTGCCAGCAGTTTAGCGGGGGCCTACTACGAGCAGTACTTC,CASSLAGAYYEQYF,NA,TRBV27,NA,TRBJ2-7
TGCGCCAGCAGCCAAGATCGCTACACTCAAACGGGGGGGCCCTACAATGAGCAGTTCTTC,CASSQDRYTQTGGPYNEQFF,TRBD2,TRBV4-1,NA,TRBJ2-1
TGTGCCAGCAGCCAAGATCGAATGGGGGGACCGGCTGAAGCTTTCTTT,CASSQDRMGGPAEAFF,NA,TRBV3-1/TRBV3-2,NA,TRBJ1-1
TGCAGCGTCTCCCCGGACAGGGACGAGTTAAACACTGAAGCTTTCTTT,CSVSPDRDELNTEAFF,TRBD1,TRBV29-1,NA,TRBJ1-1
TGTGCCAGCAGTCCAAATCTAGCGGGTGGTTACGAGCAGTACTTC,CASSPNLAGGYEQYF,TRBD2,TRBV4-2,NA,TRBJ2-7
TGTGCCTGGAACCCGACAGGGTCAACCTACGAGCAGTACTTC,CAWNPTGSTYEQYF,TRBD1,TRBV30,NA,TRBJ2-7
TGTGCCAGCTCACCACCGGCTAGCGGGAATGCAGAGACCCAGTACTTC,CASSPPASGNAETQYF,TRBD2,TRBV18,NA,TRBJ2-5
TGCAGTGCTAGTCCGGGGGAGTTTGGGAATGAGCAGTTCTTC,CSASPGEFGNEQFF,NA,TRBV20-1,NA,TRBJ2-1
TGTGCCAGCAGCCCGACAGGGTCTGGAAACACCATATATTTT,CASSPTGSGNTIYF,TRBD1,TRBV27,NA,TRBJ1-3
TGTGCCTGGACAGGGGGCCCCGGGAAGCCCCAGCATTTT,CAWTGGPGKPQHF,TRBD1,TRBV30,NA,TRBJ1-5
TGTGCCAGCAGCGTCGACAGGGGGCGGGGTGAAAAACTGTTTTTT,CASSVDRGRGEKLFF,TRBD1,TRBV9,NA,TRBJ1-4
TGCGCCAGCAGTGAGCCTGGGGACAGGGAGGCTTTCTTT,CASSEPGDREAFF,TRBD1,TRBV10-1,NA,TRBJ1-1
TGTGCCAGCAGTGAAAGCGGTCGAGGGGAGGGCACTGAAGCTTTCTTT,CASSESGRGEGTEAFF,NA,TRBV6-1,NA,TRBJ1-1
TGTGCCAGCAGTGAAGGGGGACTTAGGGCTTTCTTT,CASSEGGLRAFF,NA,TRBV6-1,NA,TRBJ1-1
TGTGCCAGCAGCTTGTTTGGGGCAAACCTCTACGAGCAGTACTTC,CASSLFGANLYEQYF,NA,TRBV5-6,NA,TRBJ2-7
TGCGCCAGCAGCCAATACAGGGTTGGTACTAATGAAAAACTGTTTTTT,CASSQYRVGTNEKLFF,NA,TRBV5-1,NA,TRBJ1-4
TGTGCCAGCAGCTTAATACAGGGACACACTGAAGCTTTCTTT,CASSLIQGHTEAFF,NA,TRBV7-2,NA,TRBJ1-1
TGTGCCAGTAGTATCCCGGGATCCACTCAGCCCCAGCATTTT,CASSIPGSTQPQHF,NA,TRBV19,NA,TRBJ1-5
TGTGCCAGCAGCTTAGTAGCGGGAGGGCCCATAGGTGAGCAGTTCTTC,CASSLVAGGPIGEQFF,TRBD2,TRBV7-2,NA,TRBJ2-1
TGTGCCAGCAGCCGACAGGGGTCGGGTGAAAAACTGTTTTTT,CASSRQGSGEKLFF,TRBD1,TRBV7-9,NA,TRBJ1-4
TGCGCCAGCAGCCCCCAAGTAGCGAACAATGAGCAGTTCTTC,CASSPQVANNEQFF,NA,TRBV5-1,NA,TRBJ2-1
TGTGCCACCTCCGGGACTAGCGGGGAGAGCTCCTACAATGAGCAGTTCTTC,CATSGTSGESSYNEQFF,TRBD2,TRBV24-1,NA,TRBJ2-1
TGTGCCAGCAGCCAAGCCGCCGGGACAGGAAAGCCCTACGAGCAGTACTTC,CASSQAAGTGKPYEQYF,TRBD1,TRBV3-1/TRBV3-2,NA,TRBJ2-7
TGTGCCAGCAGCTTACAGCGGGGGAGCACAGATACGCAGTATTTT,CASSLQRGSTDTQYF,TRBD2,TRBV7-9,NA,TRBJ2-3
TGTGCCAGCAGTAGGACAGGGGAAGCTTTCTTT,CASSRTGEAFF,TRBD1,TRBV12-3/TRBV12-4,NA,TRBJ1-1
TGCAGCGTTGACATCAACACAGGGGGAGCCGAAGCTTTCTTT,CSVDINTGGAEAFF,TRBD1,TRBV29-1,NA,TRBJ1-1
TGTGCCAGCAGTTACTCGACAGCCGCGAGAGCTTTCTTT,CASSYSTAARAFF,NA,TRBV6-2/TRBV6-3,NA,TRBJ1-1
TGCGCCAGCAGCTTCGCCGGGACAGGGAATAATGAAAAACTGTTTTTT,CASSFAGTGNNEKLFF,TRBD1,TRBV5-1,NA,TRBJ1-4
TGTGCCAGCAGCTTGGCCCTAGCCGGGGAGCTGTTTTTT,CASSLALAGELFF,NA,TRBV2,once,TRBJ2-2
TGTGCCAGCAGCCACCGGGACTCGGCGAACACCGGGGAGCTGTTTTTT,CASSHRDSANTGELFF,NA,TRBV4-2,NA,TRBJ2-2
TGCGCCACCTCAGTTGATTTTGAACAGCCCCAGCATTTT,CATSVDFEQPQHF,NA,TRBV10-1,NA,TRBJ1-5
TGTGCCAGCAGCTTATTCAGGGACAGAGATAATCAGCCCCAGCATTTT,CASSLFRDRDNQPQHF,TRBD1,TRBV7-8,NA,TRBJ1-5
TGCGCCAGCAGTGGAGGCGGGGGACTAGCCAAAAACATTCAGTACTTC,CASSGGGGLAKNIQYF,TRBD2,TRBV10-2,NA,TRBJ2-4
TGTGCCATCAGCCGGACAGGGAACAATGAGCAGTTCTTC,CAISRTGNNEQFF,TRBD1,TRBV10-3,once,TRBJ2-1
TGTGCCACCCGGGGGGTGGGGGCGATGAACACTGAAGCTTTCTTT,CATRGVGAMNTEAFF,NA,TRBV24-1,NA,TRBJ1-1
TGTGCCAGCAGGGGGACAAGCCAAACCTACGAGCAGTACTTC,CASRGTSQTYEQYF,NA,TRBV6-5,NA,TRBJ2-7
TGTGCCAGTAGTATACCCGGGACAGGGGCCACTGAAGCTTTCTTT,CASSIPGTGATEAFF,TRBD1,TRBV19,NA,TRBJ1-1
TGTGCCAGCAGTTACGGGCCTAGCGGTAACAATGAGCAGTTCTTC,CASSYGPSGNNEQFF,TRBD2,TRBV6-2/TRBV6-3,NA,TRBJ2-1
TGCAGCGTTGGGAGACTAGCGGGAGACCAGAACACCGGGGAGCTGTTTTTT,CSVGRLAGDQNTGELFF,TRBD2,TRBV29-1,NA,TRBJ2-2